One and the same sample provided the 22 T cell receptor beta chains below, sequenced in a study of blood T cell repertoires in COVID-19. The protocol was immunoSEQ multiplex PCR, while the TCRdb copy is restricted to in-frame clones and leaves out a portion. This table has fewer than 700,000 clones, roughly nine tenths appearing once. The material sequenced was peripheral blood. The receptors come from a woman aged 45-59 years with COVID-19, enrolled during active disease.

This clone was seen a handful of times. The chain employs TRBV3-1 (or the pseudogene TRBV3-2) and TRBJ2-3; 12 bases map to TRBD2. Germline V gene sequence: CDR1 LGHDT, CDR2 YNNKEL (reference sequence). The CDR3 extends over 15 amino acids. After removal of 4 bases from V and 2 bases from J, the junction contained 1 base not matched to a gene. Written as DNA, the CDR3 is TGTGCCAGCAGCCCTAGCGGGGGGGTCACAGATACGCAGTATTTT. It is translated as CASSPSGGVTDTQYF.

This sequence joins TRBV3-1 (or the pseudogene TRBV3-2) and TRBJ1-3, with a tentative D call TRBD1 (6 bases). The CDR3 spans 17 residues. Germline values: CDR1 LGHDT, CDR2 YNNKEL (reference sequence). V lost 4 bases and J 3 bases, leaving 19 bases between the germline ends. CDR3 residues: CASSRPARGGGGNTIYF. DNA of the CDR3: TGTGCCAGCAGCCGGCCTGCTAGGGGGGGCGGTGGAAACACCATATATTTT.

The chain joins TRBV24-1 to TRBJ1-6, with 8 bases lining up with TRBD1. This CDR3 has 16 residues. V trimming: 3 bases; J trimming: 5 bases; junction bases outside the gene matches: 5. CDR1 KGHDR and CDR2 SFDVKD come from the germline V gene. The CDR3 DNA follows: TGTGCCACCAGTGATCCCCGGGACAGGCATAATTCACCCCTCCACTTT. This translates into CATSDPRDRHNSPLHF.

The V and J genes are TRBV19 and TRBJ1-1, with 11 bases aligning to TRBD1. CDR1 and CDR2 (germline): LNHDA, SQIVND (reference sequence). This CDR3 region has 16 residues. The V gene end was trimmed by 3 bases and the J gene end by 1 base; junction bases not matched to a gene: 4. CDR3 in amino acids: CASSMGQGVGNTEAFF. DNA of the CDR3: TGTGCCAGTAGTATGGGACAGGGGGTCGGGAACACTGAAGCTTTCTTT.

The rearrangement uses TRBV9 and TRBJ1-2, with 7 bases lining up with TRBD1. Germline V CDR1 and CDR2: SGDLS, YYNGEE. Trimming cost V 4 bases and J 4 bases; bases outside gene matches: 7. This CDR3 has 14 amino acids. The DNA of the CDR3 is TGTGCCAGCAGCCCAGCCGGACAGGCCTATGGCTACACCTTC. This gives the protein CASSPAGQAYGYTF.

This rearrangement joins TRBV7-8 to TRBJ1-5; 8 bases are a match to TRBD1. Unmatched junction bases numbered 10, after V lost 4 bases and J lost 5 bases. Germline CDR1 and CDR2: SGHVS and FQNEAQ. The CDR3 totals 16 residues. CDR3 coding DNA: TGTGCCAGCAGCTCTGGACAGGGCAGGGGCTATCAGCCCCAGCATTTT. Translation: CASSSGQGRGYQPQHF.

The CDR3: CASSQFNPGQGIAEAFF. Here the CDR3 DNA reads TGCGCCAGCAGCCAGTTCAATCCGGGACAGGGTATCGCTGAAGCTTTCTTT. The V call is TRBV4-1, the J call TRBJ1-1; 9 bases line up with TRBD1. J gave up 6 bases and V 3 bases, and 14 bases lay outside the gene matches. Germline assignment: CDR1 MGHRA and CDR2 YSYEKL. The CDR3 is 17 amino acids.

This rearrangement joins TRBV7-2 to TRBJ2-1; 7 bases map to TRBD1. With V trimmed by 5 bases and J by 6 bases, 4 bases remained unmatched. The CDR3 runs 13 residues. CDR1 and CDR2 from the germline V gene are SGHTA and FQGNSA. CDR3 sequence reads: CASSRGGVNEQFF. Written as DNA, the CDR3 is TGTGCCAGCAGCCGAGGGGGCGTCAATGAGCAGTTCTTC.

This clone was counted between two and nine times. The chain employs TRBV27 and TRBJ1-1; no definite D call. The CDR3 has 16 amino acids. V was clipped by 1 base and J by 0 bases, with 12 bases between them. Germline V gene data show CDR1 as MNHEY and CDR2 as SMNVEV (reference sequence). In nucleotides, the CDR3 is TGTGCCAGCAGTTTATTCTGGACGGGGATGAACACTGAAGCTTTCTTT. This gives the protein CASSLFWTGMNTEAFF.

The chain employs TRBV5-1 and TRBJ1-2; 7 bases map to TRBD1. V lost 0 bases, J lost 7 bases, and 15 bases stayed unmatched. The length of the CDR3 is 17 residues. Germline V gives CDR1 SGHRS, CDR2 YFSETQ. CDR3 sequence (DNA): TGCGCCAGCAGCTTGGGGCGGGACAGTCGCCCTCGGGGTGGCTACACCTTC. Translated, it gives CASSLGRDSRPRGGYTF.

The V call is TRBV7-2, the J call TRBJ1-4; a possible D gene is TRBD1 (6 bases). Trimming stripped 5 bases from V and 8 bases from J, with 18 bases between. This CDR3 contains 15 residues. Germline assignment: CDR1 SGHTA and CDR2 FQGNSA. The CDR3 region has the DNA TGTGCCAGCAGCCCCCGCACCAGCCAGGGGGAAAAACTGTTTTTT. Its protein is CASSPRTSQGEKLFF.

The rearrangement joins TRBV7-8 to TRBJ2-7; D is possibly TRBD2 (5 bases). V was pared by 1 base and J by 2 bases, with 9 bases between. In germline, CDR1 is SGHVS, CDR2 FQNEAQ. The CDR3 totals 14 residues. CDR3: CASSLVGITYEQYF. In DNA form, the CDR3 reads TGTGCCAGCAGCTTAGTCGGGATCACCTACGAGCAGTACTTC. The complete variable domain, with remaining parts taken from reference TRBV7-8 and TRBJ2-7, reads GAGVSQSPRYKVAKRGQDVALRCDPISGHVSLFWYQQALGQGPEFLTYFQNEAQLDKSGLPSDRFFAERPEGSVSTLKIQRTQQEDSAVYLCASSLVGITYEQYFGPGTRLTVT.

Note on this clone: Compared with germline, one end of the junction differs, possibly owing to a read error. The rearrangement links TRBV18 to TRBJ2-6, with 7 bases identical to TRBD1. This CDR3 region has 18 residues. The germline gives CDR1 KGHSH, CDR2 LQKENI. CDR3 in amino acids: CASSPPDRSPSRANVLTF. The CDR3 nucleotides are TGTGCCAGCTCACCACCGGACAGGAGCCCCTCTCGGGCCAACGTCCTGACTTTC. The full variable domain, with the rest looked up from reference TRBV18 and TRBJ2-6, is NAGVMQNPRHLVRRRGQEARLRCSPMKGHSHVYWYRQLPEEGLKFMVYLQKENIIDESGMPKERFSAEFPKEGPSILRIQQVVRGDSAAYFCASSPPDRSPSRANVLTFGAGSRLTVL.

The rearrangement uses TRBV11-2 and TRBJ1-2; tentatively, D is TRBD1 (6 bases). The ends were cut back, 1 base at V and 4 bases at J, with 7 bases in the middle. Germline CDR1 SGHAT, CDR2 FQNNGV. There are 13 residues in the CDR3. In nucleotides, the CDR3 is TGTGCCAGCAGCTTAGTCAGGGGCTATGGCTACACCTTC. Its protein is CASSLVRGYGYTF. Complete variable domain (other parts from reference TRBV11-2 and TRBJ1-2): EAGVAQSPRYKIIEKRQSVAFWCNPISGHATLYWYQQILGQGPKLLIQFQNNGVVDDSQLPKDRFSAERLKGVDSTLKIQPAKLEDSAVYLCASSLVRGYGYTFGSGTRLTVV.

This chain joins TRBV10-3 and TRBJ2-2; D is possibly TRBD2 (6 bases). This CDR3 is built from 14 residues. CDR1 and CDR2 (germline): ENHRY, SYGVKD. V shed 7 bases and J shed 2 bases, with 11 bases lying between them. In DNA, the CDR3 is TGTGCCATCAAGGAGGGTATTAACACCGGGGAGCTGTTTTTT. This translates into CAIKEGINTGELFF.

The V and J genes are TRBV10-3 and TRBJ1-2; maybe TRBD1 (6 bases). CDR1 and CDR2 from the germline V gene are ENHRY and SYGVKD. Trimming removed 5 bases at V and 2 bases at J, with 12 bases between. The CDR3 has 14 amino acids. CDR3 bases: TGTGCCATCAGTTCCCAGGACAGCAACTATGGCTACACCTTC. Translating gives CAISSQDSNYGYTF.

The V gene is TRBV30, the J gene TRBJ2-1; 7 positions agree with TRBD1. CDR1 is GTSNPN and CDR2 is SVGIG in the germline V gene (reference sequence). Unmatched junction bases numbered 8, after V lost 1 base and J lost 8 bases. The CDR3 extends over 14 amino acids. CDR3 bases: TGTGCCTGGAGTGCTGGACAGGCTTATGATGAGCAGTTCTTC. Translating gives CAWSAGQAYDEQFF.

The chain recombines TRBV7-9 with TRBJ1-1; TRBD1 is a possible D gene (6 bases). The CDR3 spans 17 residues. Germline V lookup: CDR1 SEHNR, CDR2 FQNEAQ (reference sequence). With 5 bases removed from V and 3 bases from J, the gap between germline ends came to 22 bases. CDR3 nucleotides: TGTGCCAGCAGCCCCCGGGGGGGCATCGGGGTGGACACTGAAGCTTTCTTT. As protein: CASSPRGGIGVDTEAFF. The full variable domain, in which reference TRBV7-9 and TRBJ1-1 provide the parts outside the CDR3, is DTGVSQNPRHKITKRGQNVTFRCDPISEHNRLYWYRQTLGQGPEFLTYFQNEAQLEKSRLLSDRFSAERPKGSFSTLEIQRTEQGDSAMYLCASSPRGGIGVDTEAFFGQGTRLTVV.

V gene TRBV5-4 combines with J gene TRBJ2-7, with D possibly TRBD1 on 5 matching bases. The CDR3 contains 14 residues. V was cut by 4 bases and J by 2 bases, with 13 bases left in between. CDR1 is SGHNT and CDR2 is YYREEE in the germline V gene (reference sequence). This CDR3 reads CASSPGQGAYEQYF. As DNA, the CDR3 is TGTGCCAGCAGCCCCGGGCAGGGTGCCTACGAGCAGTACTTC.

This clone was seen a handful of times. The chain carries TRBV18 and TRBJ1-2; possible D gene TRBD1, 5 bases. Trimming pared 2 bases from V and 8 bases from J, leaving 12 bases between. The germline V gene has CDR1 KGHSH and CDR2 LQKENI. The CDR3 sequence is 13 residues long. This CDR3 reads CASSPAGVMGYTF. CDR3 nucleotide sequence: TGTGCCAGCTCACCAGCGGGGGTGATGGGCTACACCTTC. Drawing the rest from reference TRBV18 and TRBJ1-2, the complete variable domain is NAGVMQNPRHLVRRRGQEARLRCSPMKGHSHVYWYRQLPEEGLKFMVYLQKENIIDESGMPKERFSAEFPKEGPSILRIQQVVRGDSAAYFCASSPAGVMGYTFGSGTRLTVV.

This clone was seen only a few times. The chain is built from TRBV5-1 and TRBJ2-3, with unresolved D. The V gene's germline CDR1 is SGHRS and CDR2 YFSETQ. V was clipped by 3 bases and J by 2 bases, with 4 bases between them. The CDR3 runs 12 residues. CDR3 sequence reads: CASSSHTDTQYF. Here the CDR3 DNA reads TGCGCCAGCAGCTCACACACAGATACGCAGTATTTT.

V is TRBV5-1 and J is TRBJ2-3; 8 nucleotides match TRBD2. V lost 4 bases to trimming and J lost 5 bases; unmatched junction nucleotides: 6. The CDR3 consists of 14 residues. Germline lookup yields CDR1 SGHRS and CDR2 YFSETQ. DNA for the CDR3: TGCGCCAGCAGCGACCCGGGGGGGCGAGATACGCAGTATTTT. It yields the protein CASSDPGGRDTQYF.